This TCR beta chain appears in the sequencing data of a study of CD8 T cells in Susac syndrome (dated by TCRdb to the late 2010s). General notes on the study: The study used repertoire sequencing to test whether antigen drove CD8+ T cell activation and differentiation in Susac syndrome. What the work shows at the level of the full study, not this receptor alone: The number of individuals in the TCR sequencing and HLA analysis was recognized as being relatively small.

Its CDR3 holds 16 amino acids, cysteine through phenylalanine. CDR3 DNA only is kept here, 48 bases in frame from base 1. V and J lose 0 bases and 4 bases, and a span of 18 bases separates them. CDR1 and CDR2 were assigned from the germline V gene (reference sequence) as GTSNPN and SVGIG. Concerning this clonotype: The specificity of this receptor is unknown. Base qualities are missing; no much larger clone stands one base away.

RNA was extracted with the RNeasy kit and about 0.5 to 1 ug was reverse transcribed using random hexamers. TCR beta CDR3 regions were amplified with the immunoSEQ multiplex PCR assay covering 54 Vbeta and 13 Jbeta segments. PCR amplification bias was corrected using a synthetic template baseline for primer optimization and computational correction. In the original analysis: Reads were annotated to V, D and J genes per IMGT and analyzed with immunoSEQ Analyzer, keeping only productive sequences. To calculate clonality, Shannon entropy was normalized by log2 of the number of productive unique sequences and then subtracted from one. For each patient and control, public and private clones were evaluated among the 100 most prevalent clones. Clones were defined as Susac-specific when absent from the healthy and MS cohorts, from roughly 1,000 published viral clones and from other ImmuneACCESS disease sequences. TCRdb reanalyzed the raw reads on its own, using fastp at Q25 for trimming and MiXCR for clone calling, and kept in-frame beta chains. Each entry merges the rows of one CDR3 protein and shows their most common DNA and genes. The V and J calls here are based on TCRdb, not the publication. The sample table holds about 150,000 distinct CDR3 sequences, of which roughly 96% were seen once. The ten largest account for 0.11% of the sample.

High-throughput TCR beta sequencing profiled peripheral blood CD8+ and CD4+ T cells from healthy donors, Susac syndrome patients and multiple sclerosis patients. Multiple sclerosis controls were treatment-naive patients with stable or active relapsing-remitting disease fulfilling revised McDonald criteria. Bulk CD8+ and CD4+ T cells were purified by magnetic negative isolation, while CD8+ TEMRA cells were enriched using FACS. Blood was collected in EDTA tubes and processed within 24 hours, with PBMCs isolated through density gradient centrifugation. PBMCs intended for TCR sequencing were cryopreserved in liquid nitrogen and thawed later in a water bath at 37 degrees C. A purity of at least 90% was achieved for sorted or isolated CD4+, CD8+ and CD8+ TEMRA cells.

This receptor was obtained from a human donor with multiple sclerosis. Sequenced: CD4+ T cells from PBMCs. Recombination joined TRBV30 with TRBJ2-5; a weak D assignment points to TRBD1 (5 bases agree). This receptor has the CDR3 CAWSVSRVPRGETQYF. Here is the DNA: TGTGCCTGGAGTGTTAGCAGGGTCCCTCGAGGAGAGACCCAGTACTTC.